The sequence of this T cell receptor beta chain was determined in a study of blood T cell repertoires in COVID-19. Study-wide background: The origin of the acute and convalescent COVID-19 samples was the United States, Italy and Spain.

V lost 11 bases to trimming and J lost 10 bases; unmatched junction nucleotides: 6. The CDR3 sequence is 11 residues long. CDR1 is WSHSY and CDR2 is SAAADI in the germline V gene. Clones were sequenced by immunoSEQ multiplex PCR, and TCRdb holds only the in-frame ones, with some missing. The data hold 200,000 to 300,000 clones, with approximately 84% observed a single time. The sequenced sample consisted of peripheral blood. This receptor was taken from a man between 50 and 59 years old with acute or convalescent COVID-19. The rearrangement links TRBV10-2 to TRBJ2-1; TRBD2 agrees at 9 bases. The CDR3 reads CAGGLAGEQFF. The CDR3 DNA is TGCGCCGGGGGACTAGCAGGAGAGCAGTTCTTC.